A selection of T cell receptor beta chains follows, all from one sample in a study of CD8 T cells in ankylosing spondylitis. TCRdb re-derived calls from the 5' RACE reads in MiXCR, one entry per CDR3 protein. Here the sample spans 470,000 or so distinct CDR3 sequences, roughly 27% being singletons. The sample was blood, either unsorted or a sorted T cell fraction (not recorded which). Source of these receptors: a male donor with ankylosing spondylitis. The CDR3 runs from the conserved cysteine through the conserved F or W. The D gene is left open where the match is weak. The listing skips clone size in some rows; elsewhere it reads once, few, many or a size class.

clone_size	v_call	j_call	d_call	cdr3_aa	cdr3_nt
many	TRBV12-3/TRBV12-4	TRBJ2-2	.	CASRDSKNTGELFF	TGTGCCAGCAGGGACTCGAAGAACACCGGGGAGCTGTTTTTT
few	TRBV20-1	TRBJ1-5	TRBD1	CSARRDSNQPQHF	TGCAGTGCGAGAAGGGACAGTAATCAGCCCCAGCATTTT
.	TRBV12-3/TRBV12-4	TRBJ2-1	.	CASSRRQEDNEQFF	TGTGCCAGCAGTCGCCGACAGGAGGACAATGAGCAGTTCTTC
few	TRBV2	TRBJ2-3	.	CASSEERVPDTQYF	TGTGCCAGCAGTGAGGAAAGGGTACCAGATACGCAGTATTTT
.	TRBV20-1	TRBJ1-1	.	CSARDPWGLGTEAFF	TGCAGTGCTAGAGATCCGTGGGGGCTGGGCACTGAAGCTTTCTTT
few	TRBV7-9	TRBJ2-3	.	CASSLGQVDADTQYF	TGTGCCAGCAGCTTAGGGCAGGTCGACGCAGATACGCAGTATTTT
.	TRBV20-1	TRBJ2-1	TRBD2	CSATQPGLTLFEQFF	TGCAGTGCAACCCAACCGGGACTAACCCTTTTTGAGCAGTTCTTC
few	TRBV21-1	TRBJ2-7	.	CASSKKEGTPTYEQYF	TGTGCCAGCAGCAAAAAGGAGGGGACACCTACCTACGAGCAGTACTTC
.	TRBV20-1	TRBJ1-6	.	CSALQSSYNSPLHF	TGCAGTGCTTTACAGAGCTCCTATAATTCACCCCTCCACTTT
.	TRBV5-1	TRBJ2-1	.	CASSFLAGQASYNEQFF	TGCGCCAGCAGCTTCCTAGCGGGACAGGCCTCCTACAATGAGCAGTTCTTC
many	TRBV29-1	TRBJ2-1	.	CSVREPRGIRVNEQFF	TGCAGCGTCAGAGAGCCCAGGGGTATCAGGGTCAATGAGCAGTTCTTC
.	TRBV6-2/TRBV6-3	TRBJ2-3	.	CASRKGTDTQYF	TGTGCCAGCAGGAAAGGCACAGATACGCAGTATTTT
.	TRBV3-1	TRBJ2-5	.	CASSQDRNQETQYF	TGTGCCAGCAGCCAAGATCGCAACCAAGAGACCCAGTACTTC
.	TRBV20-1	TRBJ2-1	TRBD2	CSAGLAGVTNEQFF	TGCAGTGCTGGACTAGCGGGAGTAACCAATGAGCAGTTCTTC